Presented here are 10 T cell receptor beta chains from one specimen sequenced in a study of long-term antiretroviral therapy in people with HIV. Runs used v3.0 of the immunoSEQ assay and were done at survey level. TCRdb's copy holds only in-frame clones and misses some; the assay was immunoSEQ multiplex PCR. The data hold 25,000 to 35,000 clones, with 93% observed a single time. This sample comprised unsorted PBMCs, obtained roughly 6.5 years after starting antiretroviral therapy. These receptors were obtained from a woman in her thirties or forties with HIV.

This chain uses TRBV29-1 with TRBJ2-3; D remains ambiguous. The V end lost 3 bases, the J end lost 7 bases, and 5 bases lay between the germline ends. The CDR3 spans 10 residues. Germline values: CDR1 SQVTM, CDR2 ANQGSEA. DNA of the CDR3: TGCAGCGTTGAGCAAAATACGCAGTATTTT. Its protein product is CSVEQNTQYF.

The CDR3 sequence is CASSMQGTYGYTF. The CDR3 region has the DNA TGTGCCAGTAGTATGCAGGGAACCTATGGCTACACCTTC. The rearrangement joins TRBV19 to TRBJ1-2; possibly TRBD1 for D (5 bases). V lost 3 bases and J lost 4, with 9 bases in between. Per the germline V gene, CDR1 is LNHDA and CDR2 is SQIVND (reference sequence). The CDR3 consists of 13 residues. Based on the CDR3 plus reference TRBV19 and TRBJ1-2, the full variable domain is DGGITQSPKYLFRKEGQNVTLSCEQNLNHDAMYWYRQDPGQGLRLIYYSQIVNDFQKGDIAEGYSVSREKKESFPLTVTSAQKNPTAFYLCASSMQGTYGYTFGSGTRLTVV.

V is TRBV4-1 and J is TRBJ1-2; D may be TRBD1 (5 bases). The germline gives CDR1 MGHRA, CDR2 YSYEKL. The CDR3 contains 14 residues. V lost 3 bases, J lost 2 bases, and 10 bases lay in between. The CDR3 protein is CASSHSQGNYGYTF. The CDR3 DNA is TGCGCCAGCAGCCATAGCCAGGGAAACTATGGCTACACCTTC.

This chain uses TRBV13 with TRBJ2-7; 10 bases align to TRBD2. The ends lost 4 bases at V and 3 bases at J; junction bases unmatched: 3. The length of the CDR3 is 14 residues. Germline V gene sequence: CDR1 PRHDT, CDR2 FYEKMQ (reference sequence). CDR3 sequence reads: CASSSSSGSYEQYF. The CDR3 DNA reads TGTGCCAGCAGCTCTTCTAGCGGGAGCTACGAGCAGTACTTC.

This chain joins TRBV6-5 and TRBJ1-2; 8 nucleotides line up with TRBD1. Germline V gene lookup returns CDR1 MNHEY and CDR2 SVGAGI. The CDR3 has 13 amino acids. The V and J ends lost 5 bases and 8 bases, in that order; junction bases with no gene match: 7. CDR3 sequence: CASSADWDRGYTF. The CDR3 coding sequence is TGTGCCAGCAGTGCCGATTGGGACAGGGGCTACACCTTC.

The chain is built from TRBV6-1 and TRBJ2-3; 7 nucleotides align to TRBD2. CDR3 length: 16 amino acids. Germline trimming cut 2 bases from V and 2 bases from J; bases unmatched to any gene: 7. The germline V gene encodes CDR1 MNHNS and CDR2 SASEGT. Written as DNA, the CDR3 is TGTGCCAGCAGTGAAAGGACGGGGGGAGACACAGATACGCAGTATTTT. Its protein product is CASSERTGGDTDTQYF.

This chain connects TRBV2 to TRBJ2-1; possible D gene TRBD1, 6 bases. V was clipped by 9 bases and J by 8 bases, with 17 bases between them. The CDR3 is made up of 13 amino acids. The germline V gene encodes CDR1 SNHLY and CDR2 FYNNEI. Here the CDR3 DNA reads TGTGCCAGATCCCTAAAACAGGGTCATGAGCAGTTCTTC. Translated, it gives CARSLKQGHEQFF.

In this sample, this clone turned up once. V and J are TRBV25-1 and TRBJ1-2; D gene unclear. CDR1 is MGHDK and CDR2 is SYGVNS in the germline V gene. This CDR3 is 15 amino acids long. The germline V and J ends were trimmed by 3 bases and 4 bases, with 15 bases remaining between them. The CDR3 bases are TGTGCCAGCAGTGATGTTGTGGAGGTGAGCTATGGCTACACCTTC. Protein product: CASSDVVEVSYGYTF.

This clone was observed once. This chain uses TRBV11-2 with TRBJ1-6; D remains unclear. Germline V gives CDR1 SGHAT, CDR2 FQNNGV. Trimming stripped 2 bases from V and 11 bases from J, with 7 bases between. The CDR3 is 12 amino acids. CDR3 sequence (DNA): TGTGCCAGCAGCTTATTACGTCCACCCCTCCACTTT. The encoded protein is CASSLLRPPLHF.

This chain joins TRBV5-4 and TRBJ1-1; the match to TRBD1 covers 7 bases. The CDR3 covers 14 residues. Losses at the gene ends were 0 bases for V and 3 bases for J; bases not matched to a gene: 2. Germline assignment: CDR1 SGHNT and CDR2 YYREEE (reference sequence). The chain's CDR3 is CASSLAQGYTEAFF. The CDR3 coding sequence is TGTGCCAGCAGCTTGGCACAGGGGTACACTGAAGCTTTCTTT.